This T cell receptor (beta chain) was identified during a study of regulatory T cells in long-lasting Graves disease. Study-wide points: TRBV28 was favored in persistent disease, as were TRBJ1-2 and TRBJ2-5. Whereas about 870 public clonotypes were shared by new patients, persistent patients shared more, at a few thousand.

The CDR3 is made up of 13 amino acids. Trimming shortened V by 0 bases and J by 2 bases, and 5 bases separated the two germline ends. Germline CDR1 reads ENHRY; CDR2 reads SYGVKD. Library construction for TCR beta used iRepertoire HTBI primers and Arm-PCR of CDR3 regions. TCRdb reprocessed the multiplex PCR reads via MiXCR and lists one record per CDR3 protein. This table holds about 450,000 distinct CDR3 sequences, 14% found once. Regarding time point: newly diagnosed GD, antithyroid drugs for less than 3 months. After RNA was extracted from PBMCs, the TCR library was made from it. As collected, the peripheral blood samples measured about 10 milliliters each and went into EDTA tubes. This clonotype was counted once. Its antigen is not identified. A further study also used this sample, focusing on T cells in Graves' hyperthyroidism and ophthalmopathy. That report adds: The primer set for the first-round RT-PCR of the TCR CDR3 was HTBI.

The chain links TRBV10-3 to TRBJ2-7; a possible D gene is TRBD2 (5 bases). The sequencing used peripheral blood mononuclear cells (PBMCs), collected at new diagnosis, from a patient treated with antithyroid drugs. The receptor's source is a woman aged 45 to 65 with Graves disease. This CDR3 is CAISESGAYEQYF. DNA of the CDR3: TGTGCCATCAGTGAGTCGGGAGCCTACGAGCAGTACTTC.